Below, 25 T cell receptor beta chains from the same sample are listed, as sequenced in a study of blood T cell repertoires in COVID-19. Some clones are missing from TCRdb's copy, which holds only in-frame ones; the method was immunoSEQ multiplex PCR. The profile shows about 98,000 clones, 65% to 90% of them singletons. The sample taken for sequencing was peripheral blood. Source of these receptors: a man aged 65-85 years with active or convalescent COVID-19.

This sequence joins TRBV5-1 and TRBJ2-2; 10 bases align to TRBD1. This CDR3 comprises 14 residues. J lost 7 bases, V lost 3 bases, and 3 bases had no gene match. Germline CDR1 and CDR2: SGHRS and YFSETQ. The CDR3 sequence is CASSSGQGSGELFF. In nucleotides, the CDR3 is TGCGCCAGCAGCTCGGGACAGGGGAGCGGGGAGCTGTTTTTT.

This clone was counted a single time. V is TRBV30 and J is TRBJ2-1; a weak D match, TRBD2 (5 bases). Germline V gene sequence: CDR1 GTSNPN, CDR2 SVGIG (reference sequence). V shed 2 bases and J shed 10 bases, with 9 bases lying between them. This CDR3 comprises 11 residues. The CDR3 loop is CAWSRRGEQFF. DNA of the CDR3: TGTGCCTGGAGTCGACGGGGAGAGCAGTTCTTC.

The chain combines TRBV4-1 with TRBJ1-6; D not resolved. V lost 0 bases to trimming and J lost 9 bases, with 9 bases between them. Per the germline V gene, CDR1 is MGHRA and CDR2 is YSYEKL. This CDR3 spans 14 amino acids. The CDR3 DNA follows: TGCGCCAGCAGCCAAGATGGTCGGGGTTCACCCCTCCACTTT. It specifies CASSQDGRGSPLHF.

The chain has TRBV4-1 and TRBJ1-1; TRBD1 agrees at 11 bases. Germline trimming cut 4 bases from V and 6 bases from J; bases unmatched to any gene: 4. This CDR3 spans 14 amino acids. Germline loops: CDR1 MGHRA, CDR2 YSYEKL. CDR3 sequence reads: CASSPRDRGSEAFF. The DNA for the CDR3 is TGCGCCAGCAGCCCCCGGGACAGGGGGTCTGAAGCTTTCTTT.

V is TRBV5-1 and J is TRBJ2-5, with TRBD1 as a possible D gene (7 bases). This CDR3 spans 13 amino acids. The V end was cut by 3 bases, the J end by 5 bases, with 11 bases between. Germline CDR1 reads SGHRS; CDR2 reads YFSETQ. CDR3 nucleotide sequence: TGCGCCAGCAGCTCACAGGGGAGGGAGACCCAGTACTTC. Translation: CASSSQGRETQYF.

The V gene is TRBV18, the J gene TRBJ1-1; D ambiguous. This CDR3 has 14 residues. V shed 5 bases and J shed 2 bases, with 12 bases lying between them. Germline V CDR1 and CDR2: KGHSH, LQKENI. The CDR3 protein is CASSAHNTNTEAFF. DNA for the CDR3: TGTGCCAGCTCAGCACATAACACCAACACTGAAGCTTTCTTT.

This chain joins TRBV2 and TRBJ2-7; D may be TRBD2 (5 bases). Trimming took 5 bases from V and 2 from J, leaving 10 bases between them. The CDR3 runs 13 residues. Germline lookup yields CDR1 SNHLY and CDR2 FYNNEI. The CDR3 bases are TGTGCCAGCAGTCCCGACGGGACCTACGAGCAGTACTTC. It is translated as CASSPDGTYEQYF.

The chain carries TRBV24-1 and TRBJ2-7; TRBD1 matches 8 bases. Germline CDR1 KGHDR, CDR2 SFDVKD. V was clipped by 3 bases and J by 7 bases; unmatched bases: 13. The CDR3 contains 16 residues. CDR3 residues: CATSDPRGLLYVEQYF. The DNA of the CDR3 is TGTGCCACCAGTGATCCCAGGGGGCTGCTCTACGTGGAGCAGTACTTC.

The V and J genes are TRBV12-3 or TRBV12-4 and TRBJ2-3; tentative D call: TRBD2 (6 bases). The CDR3 runs to 13 residues. Trimming pared 6 bases from V and 8 bases from J, leaving 15 bases between. The DNA of the CDR3 is TGTGCCAGCAGGCGAGGGAGGACGGGTACGCAGTATTTT. Protein sequence: CASRRGRTGTQYF.

The V call is TRBV15, the J call TRBJ2-3; TRBD2 might be the D (6 bases). This CDR3 comprises 19 residues. Germline CDR1 reads LNHNV; CDR2 reads YYDKDF (reference sequence). Trimming removed 4 bases at V and 3 bases at J, with 26 bases between. This CDR3 reads CATSTQGRPVKGRTDTQYF. The CDR3, as DNA: TGTGCCACCAGCACCCAAGGTAGACCGGTGAAAGGGAGGACAGATACGCAGTATTTT.

This chain joins TRBV11-2 and TRBJ2-1, with D perhaps matching TRBD1 (5 bases). Germline V gene data show CDR1 as SGHAT and CDR2 as FQNNGV. V was trimmed by 0 bases and J by 4 bases, leaving 10 bases between them. There are 15 residues in the CDR3. The CDR3 DNA reads TGTGCCAGCAGCTTAGAGGCAGGGCTTTACAATGAGCAGTTCTTC. This translates into CASSLEAGLYNEQFF.

The chain has TRBV11-2 and TRBJ2-1; 9 bases align to TRBD2. The V gene's germline CDR1 is SGHAT and CDR2 FQNNGV. V lost 1 base, J lost 8 bases, and 6 bases stayed unmatched. The CDR3 is 15 residues long. In DNA form, the CDR3 reads TGTGCCAGCAGCTTAGGACTAGCGGTTCGGGATGAGCAGTTCTTC. Protein: CASSLGLAVRDEQFF.

The V call is TRBV7-3, the J call TRBJ1-1, with unresolved D. The CDR3 runs to 15 residues. The germline V gene encodes CDR1 SGHTA and CDR2 FQGTGA. Deletions cut 0 bases from V and 1 base from J, with 9 bases between. CDR3 loop: CASSLTTVKNTEAFF. CDR3 DNA sequence: TGTGCCAGCAGCTTAACAACAGTAAAGAACACTGAAGCTTTCTTT.

This clone appeared a single time. The chain joins TRBV5-1 to TRBJ2-3; 7 bases align to TRBD1. The CDR3 contains 15 residues. Per the germline V gene, CDR1 is SGHRS and CDR2 is YFSETQ. The trim removed 4 bases at V and 1 base at J, leaving 6 bases unmatched. CDR3 nucleotides: TGCGCCAGCAGCGTGGACAGGTTTCGCACAGATACGCAGTATTTT. Translation: CASSVDRFRTDTQYF.

The rearrangement uses TRBV6-5 and TRBJ1-5, with D possibly being TRBD1 (6 bases). The CDR3 spans 15 residues. Trimming removed 5 bases from V and 4 bases from J, with 15 bases in between. Germline V lookup: CDR1 MNHEY, CDR2 SVGAGI. The CDR3 here is CASSTQGLRNQPQHF. The CDR3 coding sequence is TGTGCCAGCAGTACACAGGGCCTACGGAATCAGCCCCAGCATTTT.

Only one count was recorded for this clone. The chain recombines TRBV28 with TRBJ1-2; D remains unclear. Per germline, CDR1 MDHEN and CDR2 SYDVKM. This CDR3 has 12 amino acids. Trimming left V 6 bases short and J 12 bases short, with 17 bases between. The CDR3 nucleotides read TGTGCCAGCAGACAAGGCAGTGAGGTAGACACCTTC. It translates to CASRQGSEVDTF.

The V and J genes are TRBV29-1 and TRBJ1-1; weak D call: TRBD1 (5 bases). The CDR3 covers 13 residues. Looked up from germline, CDR1 is SQVTM and CDR2 is ANQGSEA. The germline V and J ends were trimmed by 3 bases and 5 bases, with 13 bases remaining between them. CDR3 sequence reads: CSVEAGAGTEAFF. The CDR3 DNA follows: TGCAGCGTTGAGGCTGGGGCCGGGACTGAAGCTTTCTTT.

The chain uses TRBV4-3 and TRBJ1-2; 9 bases align to TRBD1. The V gene end was trimmed by 0 bases and the J gene end by 4 bases; junction bases not matched to a gene: 6. The V gene's germline CDR1 is LGHNA and CDR2 YSLEER. CDR3 length: 16 residues. CDR3 sequence (DNA): TGCGCCAGCAGCCAAGAAGGGACAGGGTGGTTCTATGGCTACACCTTC. Translating it yields CASSQEGTGWFYGYTF.

The chain carries TRBV7-9 and TRBJ1-1; D may be TRBD1 (5 bases). This CDR3 contains 14 residues. Germline lookup yields CDR1 SEHNR and CDR2 FQNEAQ (reference sequence). V lost 7 bases, J lost 1 base, and 13 bases lay in between. The CDR3 DNA follows: TGTGCCAGCAAGGAGGGGTCTCGGAACACTGAAGCTTTCTTT. Translated: CASKEGSRNTEAFF.

This sequence joins TRBV19 and TRBJ1-1, with D possibly being TRBD1 (6 bases). The germline V gene encodes CDR1 LNHDA and CDR2 SQIVND (reference sequence). Trimming pared 4 bases from V and 5 bases from J, leaving 17 bases between. The CDR3 runs to 15 residues. The CDR3 bases are TGTGCCAGTAGTAGCGCCGGGACAAGGAGGACTGAAGCTTTCTTT. Protein product: CASSSAGTRRTEAFF. Combining the CDR3 with reference TRBV19 and TRBJ1-1 gives the whole variable domain DGGITQSPKYLFRKEGQNVTLSCEQNLNHDAMYWYRQDPGQGLRLIYYSQIVNDFQKGDIAEGYSVSREKKESFPLTVTSAQKNPTAFYLCASSSAGTRRTEAFFGQGTRLTVV.

This clone appeared a single time. Within the sample, other DNA sequences also encode this same CDR3. In DNA, the CDR3 is TGTGCCAGCAGCTTAGGACAAAGCACAGATACGCAGTATTTT. It encodes CASSLGQSTDTQYF. This sequence joins TRBV11-3 and TRBJ2-3; D is undetermined. This CDR3 comprises 14 residues. Trimming removed 1 base at V and 0 bases at J, with 5 bases between. Germline lookup yields CDR1 SGHNT and CDR2 YENEEA.

The gene calls are TRBV3-1 (or the pseudogene TRBV3-2) and TRBJ1-1, with D perhaps TRBD1 (6 bases). Trimming shortened V by 3 bases and J by 6 bases, and 11 bases separated the two germline ends. The germline V gene has CDR1 LGHDT and CDR2 YNNKEL (reference sequence). The length of the CDR3 is 13 residues. CDR3 protein: CASSHGGPSEAFF. The CDR3 DNA is TGTGCCAGCAGCCATGGGGGCCCCTCTGAAGCTTTCTTT.

The CDR3 sequence is CAWSEIRDIPHEQYF. The CDR3 DNA follows: TGTGCCTGGAGCGAAATCAGGGATATCCCCCACGAGCAGTACTTC. This chain connects TRBV30 to TRBJ2-7, with D possibly TRBD1 on 5 matching bases. Trimming took off 3 bases at V and 5 bases at J, with 20 bases between the two ends. CDR3 length: 15 amino acids. The germline V gene encodes CDR1 GTSNPN and CDR2 SVGIG (reference sequence).

The V call is TRBV24-1, the J call TRBJ2-3; 8 bases are shared with TRBD2. The CDR3 is 15 amino acids. Unmatched junction bases numbered 6, after V lost 3 bases and J lost 5 bases. The germline CDR1 and CDR2 sequences are KGHDR and SFDVKD. The CDR3 DNA reads as TGTGCCACCAGTGATCCAGCGGGGGCCGGAGATACGCAGTATTTT. Its translation: CATSDPAGAGDTQYF.

This clone has only a few counts. J is TRBJ2-1 and V is TRBV7-8; TRBD1 might be the D (6 bases). This CDR3 region has 14 residues. The V and J ends lost 7 bases and 4 bases respectively, with 14 bases between them. Looked up from germline, CDR1 is SGHVS and CDR2 is FQNEAQ. CDR3 amino acids: CASTGDRSYNEQFF. The CDR3 DNA reads TGTGCCAGCACAGGGGATCGGAGTTACAATGAGCAGTTCTTC.